The 23 T cell receptor beta chains below all came from one sample that was sequenced in a study of T-cell reconstitution after alpha-beta-depleted transplantation in children. The library targeted TCRbeta and was prepared with unique molecular identifiers. TCRdb re-analysed the PCR reads in MiXCR, keeping a single row per CDR3 protein. The sample contains fewer than 1 million distinct CDR3 sequences, roughly 15% of which appear only once. The sample consisted of PBMCs, mostly from graft donor cells, taken 360 days after TCRalphabeta/CD19-depleted stem cell transplant. The receptors derive from a male patient aged 10-17 years who had a stem cell transplant for acute lymphoblastic leukemia, so the T cells may come from the graft donor.

The V call is TRBV9, the J call TRBJ2-1; D is ambiguous. The germline V and J ends were trimmed by 2 bases and 6 bases, with 15 bases remaining between them. Germline loops: CDR1 SGDLS, CDR2 YYNGEE. CDR3 length equals 15 residues. The CDR3, as DNA: TGTGCCAGCAGCGTCCCTCGCGGAGCAAGCAATGAGCAGTTCTTC. It specifies CASSVPRGASNEQFF.

In DNA form, the CDR3 reads TGTGCCTGGAGTGGGTACGAGCAGTACTTC. Its translation: CAWSGYEQYF. The genes are TRBV30 and TRBJ2-7, with D unresolved. The CDR3 length is 10 residues. Germline V CDR1 and CDR2: GTSNPN, SVGIG (reference sequence). The germline V and J ends were trimmed by 1 base and 4 bases, with 2 bases remaining between them.

This clonotype was counted only a few times. This CDR3 reads CASSPLAHEQFF. CDR3 DNA sequence: TGTGCCAGCTCACCCCTAGCTCATGAGCAGTTCTTC. The V and J genes are TRBV18 and TRBJ2-1, with D perhaps matching TRBD2 (5 bases). Between the trimmed V and J ends, which lost 3 bases and 8 bases, there was a span of 8 bases. The CDR3 contains 12 residues. Germline V gene data show CDR1 as KGHSH and CDR2 as LQKENI.

This sequence joins TRBV7-3 and TRBJ1-5; 7 bases line up with TRBD1. This CDR3 has 18 residues. The trim removed 4 bases at V and 5 bases at J, leaving 17 bases unmatched. CDR1 is SGHTA, CDR2 FQGTGA, per germline. The CDR3 loop is CASSSKFTGVEDYQPQHF. As DNA, the CDR3 is TGTGCCAGCAGCTCAAAATTTACAGGGGTCGAGGATTATCAGCCCCAGCATTTT.

This clonotype has ten or more counts. The chain uses TRBV5-1 and TRBJ2-7; D tentatively reads TRBD1 or TRBD2 (6 bases each). V lost 4 bases to trimming and J lost 2 bases, with 10 bases between them. This CDR3 contains 13 residues. The V gene's germline CDR1 is SGHRS and CDR2 YFSETQ. CDR3 in amino acids: CASSPGAAYEQYF. In DNA form, the CDR3 reads TGCGCCAGCAGCCCGGGGGCAGCCTACGAGCAGTACTTC.

This clonotype was detected only a few times. This chain uses TRBV5-1 with TRBJ1-3; 7 bases are a match to TRBD1. Germline V gene lookup returns CDR1 SGHRS and CDR2 YFSETQ. Germline trimming cut 4 bases from V and 3 bases from J; bases unmatched to any gene: 7. This CDR3 region has 15 residues. As DNA, the CDR3 is TGCGCCAGCAGCCCACCTACAGGGGTTGGAAACACCATATATTTT. Translated, it gives CASSPPTGVGNTIYF.

V usage is TRBV9 and J usage is TRBJ2-1, with TRBD2 identical over 9 bases. There are 14 residues in the CDR3. V was pared by 4 bases and J by 6 bases, with 5 bases of the junction left unmatched. In germline, CDR1 is SGDLS, CDR2 YYNGEE. CDR3 nucleotide sequence: TGTGCCAGCAGCCCAGGACTAGCGACCAATGAGCAGTTCTTC. Protein product: CASSPGLATNEQFF.

The chain is built from TRBV6-5 and TRBJ1-6, with TRBD1 matching 9 bases. The CDR3 is 15 residues long. Germline loops: CDR1 MNHEY, CDR2 SVGAGI. Germline trimming cut 4 bases from V and 8 bases from J; bases unmatched to any gene: 6. The CDR3 loop reads CASSFSRTGDSPLHF. CDR3 DNA: TGTGCCAGCAGTTTCTCTCGGACAGGGGATTCACCCCTCCACTTT.

This clonotype was seen a few times. V is TRBV6-2 or TRBV6-3 and J is TRBJ1-2, with D uncertain. The germline CDR1 and CDR2 sequences are MNHEY and SVGEGT. The CDR3 spans 14 residues. The V gene lost 4 bases and the J gene lost 6 bases, with 15 bases spanning the gap. CDR3 in DNA: TGTGCCAGCAGTTTAAGGCTGGTCCGGAATGGCTACACCTTC. It translates to CASSLRLVRNGYTF.

The rearrangement links TRBV27 to TRBJ2-7; 7 bases are shared with TRBD1. This CDR3 has 14 amino acids. The V gene's germline CDR1 is MNHEY and CDR2 SMNVEV (reference sequence). V dropped 4 bases and J dropped 0; count of bases not matched to a gene: 3. In nucleotides, the CDR3 is TGTGCCAGCAGTTATACAGGGGTCTCCTACGAGCAGTACTTC. It codes for CASSYTGVSYEQYF.

V and J are TRBV4-1 and TRBJ2-5; 9 bases line up with TRBD2. This CDR3 contains 17 residues. Germline V CDR1 and CDR2: MGHRA, YSYEKL. V trimming: 4 bases; J trimming: 5 bases; junction bases outside the gene matches: 14. Here the CDR3 DNA reads TGCGCCAGCAGCCCCTGGGGTTTCTTAGCGGGAGTTGAGACCCAGTACTTC. This codes for CASSPWGFLAGVETQYF.

This clonotype was detected only a few times. The chain has TRBV12-3 or TRBV12-4 and TRBJ2-1; 10 nucleotides line up with TRBD2. The CDR3 covers 16 residues. V lost 7 bases, J lost 0 bases, and 6 bases stayed unmatched. The CDR3, as DNA: TGTGCCAGCATAGCTAGCGGGAGTGGCTCCTACAATGAGCAGTTCTTC. Protein product: CASIASGSGSYNEQFF.

This clonotype was observed a few times. The rearrangement uses TRBV5-1 and TRBJ2-7, with D tentatively TRBD2 (6 bases). In germline, CDR1 is SGHRS, CDR2 YFSETQ. This CDR3 has 15 residues. Trimming left V 3 bases short and J 3 bases short, with 16 bases between. The CDR3 protein is CASSSVSGAIYEQYF. The DNA for the CDR3 is TGCGCCAGCAGCTCTGTTTCGGGAGCCATCTACGAGCAGTACTTC.

The chain recombines TRBV5-1 with TRBJ2-3, with a possible D match to TRBD1 (5 bases). The V gene's germline CDR1 is SGHRS and CDR2 YFSETQ. Trimming pared 4 bases from V and 4 bases from J, leaving 13 bases between. The CDR3 is made up of 14 amino acids. As DNA, the CDR3 is TGCGCCAGCAGCAATCAGGGTGCGGCAGATACGCAGTATTTT. It is translated as CASSNQGAADTQYF.

J is TRBJ2-1 and V is TRBV20-1, with D perhaps matching TRBD1 or TRBD2 (6 bases each). V was shortened by 3 bases and J by 1 base, with 16 bases between the two germline ends. Germline V gene sequence: CDR1 DFQATT, CDR2 SNEGSKA (reference sequence). CDR3 length: 16 amino acids. DNA for the CDR3: TGCAGTGCTAGTAACCCCGGGGGCGCTTCCTACAATGAGCAGTTCTTC. It yields the protein CSASNPGGASYNEQFF.

The chain employs TRBV7-9 and TRBJ1-5; the match to TRBD1 covers 7 bases. Trimming cost V 5 bases and J 2 bases; bases outside gene matches: 3. The CDR3 is 14 amino acids. CDR1 is SEHNR and CDR2 is FQNEAQ in the germline V gene (reference sequence). Here the CDR3 DNA reads TGTGCCAGCAGCCAAGGACAGGGCAATCAGCCCCAGCATTTT. It codes for CASSQGQGNQPQHF.

This clonotype was seen a few times. The chain has TRBV7-9 and TRBJ2-3, with TRBD2 identical over 9 bases. From germline, CDR1 is SEHNR and CDR2 FQNEAQ (reference sequence). The ends lost 11 bases at V and 3 bases at J; junction bases unmatched: 9. The CDR3 is 14 amino acids. The CDR3 region has the DNA TGTGCCTTCCCGAGCGGGAGGACTACAGATACGCAGTATTTT. Translated: CAFPSGRTTDTQYF.

A few counts support this clonotype. The rearrangement links TRBV5-1 to TRBJ2-7; weak D call: TRBD2 (5 bases). V lost 3 bases to trimming and J lost 1 base, with 17 bases between them. The CDR3 loop spans 16 amino acids. Per germline, CDR1 SGHRS and CDR2 YFSETQ. In nucleotides, the CDR3 is TGCGCCAGCAGCTACCGAGGACTTAGGCGTTCCTACGAGCAGTACTTC. It specifies CASSYRGLRRSYEQYF.

This clonotype has a handful of counts. CDR3 nucleotides: TGCGCCAGCAGCCACGGGGTGACCCAGTACTTC. Amino acid sequence: CASSHGVTQYF. V gene TRBV5-1 combines with J gene TRBJ2-5, with D possibly matching TRBD2 (5 bases). The ends were cut back, 4 bases at V and 7 bases at J, with 8 bases in the middle. Germline loops: CDR1 SGHRS, CDR2 YFSETQ. The CDR3 loop spans 11 amino acids.

The chain carries TRBV3-1 and TRBJ1-4; D not resolved. V dropped 0 bases and J dropped 4 bases, with 9 bases sitting between them. The CDR3 loop spans 15 amino acids. CDR1 is LGHDT and CDR2 is YNNKEL in the germline V gene (reference sequence). As DNA, the CDR3 is TGTGCCAGCAGCCAAGAATCTGAAATTAATGAAAAACTGTTTTTT. Its translation: CASSQESEINEKLFF.

The chain links TRBV5-1 to TRBJ2-7; no reliable D call. Germline assignment: CDR1 SGHRS and CDR2 YFSETQ. This CDR3 region has 13 residues. V was clipped by 1 base and J by 9 bases, with 14 bases between them. The CDR3 DNA reads TGCGCCAGCAGCTTGCAATCCTCGGCTGGGCAGTACTTC. It specifies CASSLQSSAGQYF.

The table lists this clonotype with a few counts. This chain connects TRBV7-9 to TRBJ2-1; TRBD2 aligns across 8 bases. The germline V gene has CDR1 SEHNR and CDR2 FQNEAQ (reference sequence). Trimming took 1 base from V and 6 from J; bases not matched to a gene: 5. CDR3 length equals 15 residues. The chain's CDR3 is CASSLDGRAVNEQFF. The CDR3 DNA is TGTGCCAGCAGCTTAGACGGGAGGGCCGTCAATGAGCAGTTCTTC.

At least ten counts were recorded for this clonotype. This chain uses TRBV20-1 with TRBJ1-3, with D perhaps matching TRBD1 (5 bases). This CDR3 contains 13 residues. Trimming took off 8 bases at V and 0 bases at J, with 11 bases between the two ends. Germline loops: CDR1 DFQATT, CDR2 SNEGSKA (reference sequence). CDR3 sequence (DNA): TGCAGTTCGGGGCGCGGCTCTGGAAACACCATATATTTT. Its protein is CSSGRGSGNTIYF.